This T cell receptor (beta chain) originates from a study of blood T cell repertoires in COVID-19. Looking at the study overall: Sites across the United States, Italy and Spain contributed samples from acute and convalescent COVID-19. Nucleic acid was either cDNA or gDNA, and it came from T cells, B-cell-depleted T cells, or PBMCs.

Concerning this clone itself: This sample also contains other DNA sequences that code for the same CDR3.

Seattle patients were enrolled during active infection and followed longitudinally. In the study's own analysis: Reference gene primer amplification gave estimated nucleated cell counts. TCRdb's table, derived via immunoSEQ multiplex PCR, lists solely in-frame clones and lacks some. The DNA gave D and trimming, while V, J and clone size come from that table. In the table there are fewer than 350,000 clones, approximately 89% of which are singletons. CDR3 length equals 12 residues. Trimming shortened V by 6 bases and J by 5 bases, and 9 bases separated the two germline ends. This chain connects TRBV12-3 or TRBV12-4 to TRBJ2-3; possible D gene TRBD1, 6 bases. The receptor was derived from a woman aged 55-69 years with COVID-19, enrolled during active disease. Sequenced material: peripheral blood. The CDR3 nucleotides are TGTGCCAGCAGCCCACAGGGAGATACGCAGTATTTT. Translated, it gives CASSPQGDTQYF.